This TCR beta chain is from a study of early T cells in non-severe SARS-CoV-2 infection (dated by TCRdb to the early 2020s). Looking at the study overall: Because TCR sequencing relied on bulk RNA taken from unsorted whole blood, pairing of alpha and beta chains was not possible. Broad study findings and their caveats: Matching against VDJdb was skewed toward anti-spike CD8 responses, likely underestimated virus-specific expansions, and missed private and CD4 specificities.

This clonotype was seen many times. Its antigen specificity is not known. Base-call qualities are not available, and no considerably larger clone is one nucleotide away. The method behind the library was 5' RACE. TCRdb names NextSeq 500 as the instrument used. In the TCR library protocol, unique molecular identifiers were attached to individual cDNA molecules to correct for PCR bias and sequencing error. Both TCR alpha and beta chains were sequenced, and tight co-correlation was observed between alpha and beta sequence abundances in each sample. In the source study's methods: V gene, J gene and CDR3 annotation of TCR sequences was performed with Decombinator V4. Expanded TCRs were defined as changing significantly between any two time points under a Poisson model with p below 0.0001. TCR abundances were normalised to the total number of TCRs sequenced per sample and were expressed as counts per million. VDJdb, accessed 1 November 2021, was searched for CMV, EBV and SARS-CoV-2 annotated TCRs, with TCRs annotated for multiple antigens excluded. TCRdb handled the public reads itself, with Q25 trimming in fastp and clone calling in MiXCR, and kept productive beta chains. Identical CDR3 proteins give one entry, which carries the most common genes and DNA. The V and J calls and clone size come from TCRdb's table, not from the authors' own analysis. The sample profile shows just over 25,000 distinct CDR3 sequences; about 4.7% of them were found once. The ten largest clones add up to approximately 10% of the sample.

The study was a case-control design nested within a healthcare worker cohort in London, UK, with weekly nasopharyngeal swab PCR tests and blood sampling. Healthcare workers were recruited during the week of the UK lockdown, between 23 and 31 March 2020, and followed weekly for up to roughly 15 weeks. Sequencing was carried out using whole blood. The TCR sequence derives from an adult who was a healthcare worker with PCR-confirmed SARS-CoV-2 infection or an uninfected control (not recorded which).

CDR3 reads: CASSNIIGQGSSYEQYF. The bases are TGTGCCAGCAGCAACATCATCGGACAGGGCTCGTCCTACGAGCAGTACTTC. The sequence links TRBV28 to TRBJ2-7; 8 bases in the middle match TRBD1. Trimming accounts for 6 bases at V and 1 base at J, while the number of junction bases matched to no gene is 14. The CDR3 covers 17 residues, taking in both the cysteine and the phenylalanine. Only CDR3 DNA is held: 51 bases, read in frame from base 1. CDR1 and CDR2, per the germline V gene, are MDHEN and SYDVKM.